The 5 T cell receptor beta chains given below trace back to one sample, sequenced in a study of blood T cell repertoires in COVID-19. This table comes from immunoSEQ multiplex PCR, and its TCRdb copy is limited to in-frame clones, with some not included. The sample shows fewer than 250,000 clones, less than 90% of them seen only once. Source material: peripheral blood. The receptors originated from a woman aged 80 or over with COVID-19, enrolled during active disease.

This chain links TRBV2 with TRBJ2-2; D remains unclear. The CDR3 loop spans 12 amino acids. The germline V gene encodes CDR1 SNHLY and CDR2 FYNNEI. Trimming shortened V by 6 bases and J by 8 bases, and 10 bases separated the two germline ends. CDR3 protein: CASSLFPGELFF. The CDR3 region has the DNA TGTGCCAGCAGCCTGTTCCCGGGGGAGCTGTTTTTT.

The CDR3 bases are TGTGCCAGCAGCGCAGGGGTCCAGGACTATGGCTACACCTTC. Translating it yields CASSAGVQDYGYTF. The genes are TRBV5-6 and TRBJ1-2; TRBD1 might be the D (6 bases). V was trimmed by 4 bases and J by 3 bases, leaving 13 bases between them. Germline CDR1 and CDR2: SGHDT and YYEEEE. The CDR3 is 14 residues long.

Of note for this clone: Other DNA sequences in this sample translate to the same CDR3. The chain employs TRBV18 and TRBJ2-1, with TRBD2 matching 11 bases. Germline V gene lookup returns CDR1 KGHSH and CDR2 LQKENI. V trimming: 3 bases; J trimming: 3 bases; junction bases outside the gene matches: 1. This CDR3 has 15 residues. The chain's CDR3 is CASSPLAGGYNEQFF. Written as DNA, the CDR3 is TGTGCCAGCTCACCTCTAGCGGGGGGCTACAATGAGCAGTTCTTC.

This chain joins TRBV4-2 and TRBJ2-7; maybe TRBD2 (6 bases). The CDR3 runs to 18 residues. Germline CDR1 is LGHNA and CDR2 is YNFKEQ. The V end was cut by 2 bases, the J end by 2 bases, with 22 bases between. Here the CDR3 reads CASSQNGPPSASPYEQYF. The CDR3 DNA reads TGTGCCAGCAGCCAAAATGGTCCTCCTAGCGCCAGTCCCTACGAGCAGTACTTC.

The genes are TRBV11-3 and TRBJ2-2; the match to TRBD1 covers 10 bases. CDR1 SGHNT and CDR2 YENEEA come from the germline V gene. This CDR3 has 14 residues. The V segment lost 3 bases and the J segment 6 bases; nucleotides outside the gene matches: 1. CDR3 in amino acids: CASSFGQGAGELFF. The DNA of the CDR3 is TGTGCCAGCAGCTTTGGACAGGGGGCCGGGGAGCTGTTTTTT.